The 6 T cell receptor beta chains below all came from one sample that was sequenced in a study of blood T cell repertoires in COVID-19. Using immunoSEQ multiplex PCR, the repertoire was profiled, and TCRdb retains in-frame clones only, with some absent. The sample records about 160,000 clones, 70% to 90% being singletons. Material for sequencing was peripheral blood. All receptors derive from a man between 65 and 79 years old with acute or convalescent COVID-19.

The V gene is TRBV7-8, the J gene TRBJ2-7, with D possibly being TRBD2 (5 bases). CDR1 is SGHVS and CDR2 is FQNEAQ in the germline V gene. This CDR3 region has 13 residues. V lost 5 bases and J lost 3, with 11 bases in between. The CDR3 here is CASSVQADYEQYF. Written as DNA, the CDR3 is TGTGCCAGCAGCGTCCAAGCGGACTACGAGCAGTACTTC.

This sequence joins TRBV29-1 and TRBJ2-7; TRBD1 agrees at 7 bases. The CDR3 runs 13 residues. Germline lookup yields CDR1 SQVTM and CDR2 ANQGSEA. V shed 2 bases and J 3 bases; nucleotides not matched to a gene: 4. CDR3 sequence reads: CSVETGTDYEQYF. CDR3 DNA sequence: TGCAGCGTTGAAACCGGGACAGACTACGAGCAGTACTTC.

This sequence joins TRBV12-3 or TRBV12-4 and TRBJ2-1; D unresolved. V was pared by 6 bases and J by 2 bases, with 8 bases between. The CDR3 has 13 residues. The CDR3 DNA reads as TGTGCCAGCAGCTTGACACCCTACAATGAGCAGTTCTTC. Amino acid sequence: CASSLTPYNEQFF.

The CDR3: CASGPGRDYGYTF. The CDR3 DNA follows: TGTGCCAGCGGTCCAGGGAGGGACTATGGCTACACCTTC. The chain has TRBV28 and TRBJ1-2, with D possibly TRBD1 on 5 matching bases. V lost 8 bases and J lost 3, with 13 bases in between. Germline values: CDR1 MDHEN, CDR2 SYDVKM. This CDR3 is built from 13 residues.

The V gene is TRBV6-5, the J gene TRBJ2-1; TRBD2 aligns across 7 bases. After removal of 4 bases from V and 5 bases from J, the junction contained 11 bases not matched to a gene. The germline V gene has CDR1 MNHEY and CDR2 SVGAGI. CDR3 length equals 16 residues. CDR3 nucleotide sequence: TGTGCCAGCAGTTCCCGGACGGGGGGACTAAACAATGAGCAGTTCTTC. Translating gives CASSSRTGGLNNEQFF.

The V gene is TRBV24-1, the J gene TRBJ1-5, with a tentative D call TRBD1 (6 bases). The CDR3 sequence is 15 residues long. From germline, CDR1 is KGHDR and CDR2 SFDVKD. The V end lost 4 bases, the J end lost 6 bases, and 15 bases lay between the germline ends. The CDR3 loop is CATSDPTGQGQPQHF. The CDR3, as DNA: TGTGCCACCAGTGACCCCACAGGGCAAGGTCAGCCCCAGCATTTT.